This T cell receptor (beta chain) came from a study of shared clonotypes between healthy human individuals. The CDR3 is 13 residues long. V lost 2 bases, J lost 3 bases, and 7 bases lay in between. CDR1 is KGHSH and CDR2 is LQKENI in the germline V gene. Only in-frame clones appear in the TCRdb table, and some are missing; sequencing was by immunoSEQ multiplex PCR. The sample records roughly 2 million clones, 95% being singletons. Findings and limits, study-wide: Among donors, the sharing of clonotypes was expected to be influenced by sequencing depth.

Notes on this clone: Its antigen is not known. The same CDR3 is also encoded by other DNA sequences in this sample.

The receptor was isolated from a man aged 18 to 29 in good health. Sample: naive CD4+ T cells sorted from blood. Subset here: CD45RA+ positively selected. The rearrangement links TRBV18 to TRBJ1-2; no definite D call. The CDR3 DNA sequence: TGTGCCAGCTCACCAGATCAGGACTATGGCTACACCTTC. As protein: CASSPDQDYGYTF.